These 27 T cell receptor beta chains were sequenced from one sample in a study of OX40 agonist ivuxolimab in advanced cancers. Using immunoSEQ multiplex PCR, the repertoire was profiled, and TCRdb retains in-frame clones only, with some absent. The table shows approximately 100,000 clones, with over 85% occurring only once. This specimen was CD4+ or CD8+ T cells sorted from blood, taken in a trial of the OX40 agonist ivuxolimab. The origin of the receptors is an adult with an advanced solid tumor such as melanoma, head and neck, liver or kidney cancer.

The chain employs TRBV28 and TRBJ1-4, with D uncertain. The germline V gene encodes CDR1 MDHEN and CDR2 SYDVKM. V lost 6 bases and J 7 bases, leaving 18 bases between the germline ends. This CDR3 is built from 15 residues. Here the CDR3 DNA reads TGTGCCAGCAGCCTCACGAGAATGATCGGTGAAAAACTGTTTTTT. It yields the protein CASSLTRMIGEKLFF.

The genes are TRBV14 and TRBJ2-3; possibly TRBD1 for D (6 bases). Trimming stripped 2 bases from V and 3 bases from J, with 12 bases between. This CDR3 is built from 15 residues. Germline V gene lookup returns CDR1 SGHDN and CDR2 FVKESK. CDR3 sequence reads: CASSQLQGGTDTQYF. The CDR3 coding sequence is TGTGCCAGCAGCCAATTACAGGGCGGGACAGATACGCAGTATTTT.

The CDR3 spells CASSLEGGRVRGKGYTF. As DNA, the CDR3 is TGTGCCAGCAGCTTAGAAGGGGGTAGGGTAAGAGGGAAGGGCTACACCTTC. V gene TRBV7-2 combines with J gene TRBJ1-2, with D perhaps TRBD1 (6 bases). The CDR3 totals 17 residues. Per germline, CDR1 SGHTA and CDR2 FQGNSA. Trimming took off 1 base at V and 8 bases at J, with 23 bases between the two ends.

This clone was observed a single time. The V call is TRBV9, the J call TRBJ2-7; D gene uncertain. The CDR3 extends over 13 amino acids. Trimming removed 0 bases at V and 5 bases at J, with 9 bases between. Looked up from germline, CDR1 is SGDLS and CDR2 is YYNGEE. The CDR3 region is CASSVGVAHEQYF. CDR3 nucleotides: TGTGCCAGCAGCGTAGGGGTAGCCCACGAGCAGTACTTC.

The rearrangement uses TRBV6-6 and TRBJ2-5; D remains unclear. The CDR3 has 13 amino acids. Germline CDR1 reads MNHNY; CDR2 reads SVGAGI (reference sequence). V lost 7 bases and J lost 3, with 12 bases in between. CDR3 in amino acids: CASTVDLKETQYF. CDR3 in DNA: TGTGCCAGCACCGTAGACTTAAAAGAGACCCAGTACTTC.

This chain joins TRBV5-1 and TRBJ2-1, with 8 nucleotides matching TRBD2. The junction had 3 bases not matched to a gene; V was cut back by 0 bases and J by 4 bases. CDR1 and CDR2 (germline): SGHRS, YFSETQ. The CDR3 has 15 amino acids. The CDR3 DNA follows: TGCGCCAGCAGCTTGGCGCGGGGGGCGTACAATGAGCAGTTCTTC. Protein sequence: CASSLARGAYNEQFF.

CDR3 loop: CASSLGQGEGEQFF. The DNA for the CDR3 is TGTGCCAGCAGCTTAGGACAGGGGGAAGGTGAGCAGTTCTTC. The chain carries TRBV7-2 and TRBJ2-1; 9 bases align to TRBD1. There are 14 residues in the CDR3. Germline CDR1 reads SGHTA; CDR2 reads FQGNSA. The J segment lost 9 bases and the V segment lost 1 base, leaving 4 bases of the junction unmatched.

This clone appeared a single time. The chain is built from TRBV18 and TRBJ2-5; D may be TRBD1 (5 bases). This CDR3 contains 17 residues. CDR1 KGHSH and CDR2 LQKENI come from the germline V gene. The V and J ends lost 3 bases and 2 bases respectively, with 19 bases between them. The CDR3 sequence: CASSPWSTRQGQETQYF. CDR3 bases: TGTGCCAGCTCACCGTGGTCAACAAGGCAGGGTCAAGAGACCCAGTACTTC.

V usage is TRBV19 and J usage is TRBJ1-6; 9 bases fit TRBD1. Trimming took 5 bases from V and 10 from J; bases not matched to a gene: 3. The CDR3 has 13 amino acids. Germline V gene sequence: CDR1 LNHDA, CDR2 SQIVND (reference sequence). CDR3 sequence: CASSRQGGSPLHF. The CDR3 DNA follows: TGTGCCAGTAGTCGACAGGGGGGATCACCCCTCCACTTT.

The CDR3 is CASSLARETQYF. CDR3 sequence (DNA): TGTGCCAGCAGCTTGGCTCGAGAGACCCAGTACTTC. The V call is TRBV5-8, the J call TRBJ2-5; no clear D. Trimming shortened V by 0 bases and J by 4 bases, and 4 bases separated the two germline ends. Germline CDR1 is SGHTS and CDR2 is YDEGEE. The CDR3 is 12 amino acids.

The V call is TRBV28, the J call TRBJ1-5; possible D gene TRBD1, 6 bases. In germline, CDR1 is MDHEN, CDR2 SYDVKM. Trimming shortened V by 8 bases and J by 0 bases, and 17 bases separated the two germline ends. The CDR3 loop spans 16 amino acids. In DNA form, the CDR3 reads TGTGCCAGCGGTCCGGGACACCTATATAGCAATCAGCCCCAGCATTTT. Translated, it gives CASGPGHLYSNQPQHF. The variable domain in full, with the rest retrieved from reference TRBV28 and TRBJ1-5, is DVKVTQSSRYLVKRTGEKVFLECVQDMDHENMFWYRQDPGLGLRLIYFSYDVKMKEKGDIPEGYSVSREKKERFSLILESASTNQTSMYLCASGPGHLYSNQPQHFGDGTRLSIL.

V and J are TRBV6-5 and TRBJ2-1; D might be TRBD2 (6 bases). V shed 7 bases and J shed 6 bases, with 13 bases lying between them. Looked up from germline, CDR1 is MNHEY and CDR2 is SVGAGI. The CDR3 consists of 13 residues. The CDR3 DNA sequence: TGTGCCAGCAAGGTTAGCGGACGCAATGAGCAGTTCTTC. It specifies CASKVSGRNEQFF.

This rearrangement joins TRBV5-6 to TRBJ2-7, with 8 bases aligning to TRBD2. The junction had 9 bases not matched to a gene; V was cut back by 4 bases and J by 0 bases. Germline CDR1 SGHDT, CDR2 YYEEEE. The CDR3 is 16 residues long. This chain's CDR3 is CASSLISGAYSYEQYF. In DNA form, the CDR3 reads TGTGCCAGCAGCCTAATTAGCGGGGCCTACTCCTACGAGCAGTACTTC.

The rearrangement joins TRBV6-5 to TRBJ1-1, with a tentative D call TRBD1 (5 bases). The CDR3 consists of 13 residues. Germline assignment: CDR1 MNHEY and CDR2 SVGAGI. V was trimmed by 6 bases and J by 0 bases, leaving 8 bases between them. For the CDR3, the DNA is TGTGCCAGCAGCTTGACAGTGAACACTGAAGCTTTCTTT. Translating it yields CASSLTVNTEAFF.

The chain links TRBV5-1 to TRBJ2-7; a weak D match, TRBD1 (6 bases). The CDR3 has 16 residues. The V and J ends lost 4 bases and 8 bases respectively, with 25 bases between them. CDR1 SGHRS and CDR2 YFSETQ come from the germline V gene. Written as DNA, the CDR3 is TGCGCCAGCAGCCTTTCCGGACAGAGCGCCCCTACGAAGCAGTACTTC. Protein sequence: CASSLSGQSAPTKQYF.

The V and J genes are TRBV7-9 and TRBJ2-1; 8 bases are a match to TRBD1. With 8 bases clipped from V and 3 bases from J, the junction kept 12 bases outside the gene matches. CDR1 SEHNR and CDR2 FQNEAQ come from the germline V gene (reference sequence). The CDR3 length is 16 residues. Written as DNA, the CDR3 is TGTGCCAGCCGCTCGACCGGGACAGGACTCTACAATGAGCAGTTCTTC. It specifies CASRSTGTGLYNEQFF. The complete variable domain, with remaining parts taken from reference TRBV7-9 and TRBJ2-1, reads DTGVSQNPRHKITKRGQNVTFRCDPISEHNRLYWYRQTLGQGPEFLTYFQNEAQLEKSRLLSDRFSAERPKGSFSTLEIQRTEQGDSAMYLCASRSTGTGLYNEQFFGPGTRLTVL.

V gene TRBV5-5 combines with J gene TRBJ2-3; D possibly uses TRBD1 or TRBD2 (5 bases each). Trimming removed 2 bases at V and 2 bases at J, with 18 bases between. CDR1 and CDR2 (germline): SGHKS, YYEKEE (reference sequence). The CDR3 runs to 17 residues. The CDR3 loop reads CASSLSGGPTFTDTQYF. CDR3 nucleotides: TGTGCCAGCAGCTTATCTGGGGGACCCACATTCACAGATACGCAGTATTTT.

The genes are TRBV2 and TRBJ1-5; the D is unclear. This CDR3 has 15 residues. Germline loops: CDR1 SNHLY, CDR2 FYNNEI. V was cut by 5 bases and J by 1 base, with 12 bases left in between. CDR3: CASSREGGSNQPQHF. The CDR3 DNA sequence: TGTGCCAGCAGTAGAGAGGGCGGGAGCAATCAGCCCCAGCATTTT.

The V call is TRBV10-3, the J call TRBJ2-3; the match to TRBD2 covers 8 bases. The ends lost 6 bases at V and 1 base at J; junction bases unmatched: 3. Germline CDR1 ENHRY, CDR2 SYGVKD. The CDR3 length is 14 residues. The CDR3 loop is CAIRNSGGTDTQYF. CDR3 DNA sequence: TGTGCCATCAGAAATAGCGGGGGCACAGATACGCAGTATTTT.

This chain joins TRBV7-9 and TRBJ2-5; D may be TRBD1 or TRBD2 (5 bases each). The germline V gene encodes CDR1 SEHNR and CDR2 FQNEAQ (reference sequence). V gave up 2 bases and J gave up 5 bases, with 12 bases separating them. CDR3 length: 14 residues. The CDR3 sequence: CASSLTGGRETQYF. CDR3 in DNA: TGTGCCAGCAGCTTAACTGGGGGTCGGGAGACCCAGTACTTC.

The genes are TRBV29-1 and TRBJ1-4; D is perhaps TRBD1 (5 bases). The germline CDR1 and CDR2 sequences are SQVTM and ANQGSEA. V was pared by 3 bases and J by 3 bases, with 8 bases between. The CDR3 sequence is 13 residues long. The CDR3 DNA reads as TGCAGCGTTGACACGGGACCTAATGAAAAACTGTTTTTT. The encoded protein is CSVDTGPNEKLFF. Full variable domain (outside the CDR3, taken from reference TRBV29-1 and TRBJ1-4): SAVISQKPSRDICQRGTSLTIQCQVDSQVTMMFWYRQQPGQSLTLIATANQGSEATYESGFVIDKFPISRPNLTFSTLTVSNMSPEDSSIYLCSVDTGPNEKLFFGSGTQLSVL.

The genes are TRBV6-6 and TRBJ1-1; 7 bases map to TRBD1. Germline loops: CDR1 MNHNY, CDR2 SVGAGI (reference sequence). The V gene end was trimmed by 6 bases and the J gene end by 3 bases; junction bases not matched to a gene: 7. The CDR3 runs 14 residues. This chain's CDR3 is CASRRGQSDTEAFF. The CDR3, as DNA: TGTGCCAGCAGAAGGGGACAGTCTGACACTGAAGCTTTCTTT.

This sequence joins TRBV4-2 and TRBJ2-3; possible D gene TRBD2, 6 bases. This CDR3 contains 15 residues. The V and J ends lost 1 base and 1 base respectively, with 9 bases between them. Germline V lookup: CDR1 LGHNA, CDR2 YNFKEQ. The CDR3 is CASSQATGGTDTQYF. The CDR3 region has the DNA TGTGCCAGCAGCCAAGCTACGGGGGGCACAGATACGCAGTATTTT.

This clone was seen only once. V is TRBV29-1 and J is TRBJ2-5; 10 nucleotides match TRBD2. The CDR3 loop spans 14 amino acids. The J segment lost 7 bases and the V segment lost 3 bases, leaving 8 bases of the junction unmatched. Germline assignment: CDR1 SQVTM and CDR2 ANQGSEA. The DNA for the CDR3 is TGCAGCGTTGAGAGAGCGGGGGGGCCTGGGACCCAGTACTTC. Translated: CSVERAGGPGTQYF.

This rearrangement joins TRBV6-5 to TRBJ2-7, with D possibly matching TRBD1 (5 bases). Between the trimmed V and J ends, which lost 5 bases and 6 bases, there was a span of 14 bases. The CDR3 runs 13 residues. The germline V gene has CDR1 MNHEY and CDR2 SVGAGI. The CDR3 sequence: CASSTPIRAEQYF. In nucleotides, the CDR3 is TGTGCCAGCAGTACGCCCATCAGGGCCGAGCAGTACTTC.

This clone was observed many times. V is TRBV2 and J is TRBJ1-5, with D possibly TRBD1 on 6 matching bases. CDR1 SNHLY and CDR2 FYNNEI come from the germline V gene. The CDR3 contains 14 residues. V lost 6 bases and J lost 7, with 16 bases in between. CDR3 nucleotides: TGTGCCAGCAGCTCAGGGGCGGGGGGCCAGCCCCAGCATTTT. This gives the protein CASSSGAGGQPQHF.

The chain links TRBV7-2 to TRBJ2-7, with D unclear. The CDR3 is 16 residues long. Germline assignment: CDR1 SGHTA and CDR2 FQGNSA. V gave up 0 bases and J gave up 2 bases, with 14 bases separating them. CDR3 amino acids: CASSLAVLNGPYEQYF. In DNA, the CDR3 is TGTGCCAGCAGCTTAGCGGTGCTTAACGGACCCTACGAGCAGTACTTC.